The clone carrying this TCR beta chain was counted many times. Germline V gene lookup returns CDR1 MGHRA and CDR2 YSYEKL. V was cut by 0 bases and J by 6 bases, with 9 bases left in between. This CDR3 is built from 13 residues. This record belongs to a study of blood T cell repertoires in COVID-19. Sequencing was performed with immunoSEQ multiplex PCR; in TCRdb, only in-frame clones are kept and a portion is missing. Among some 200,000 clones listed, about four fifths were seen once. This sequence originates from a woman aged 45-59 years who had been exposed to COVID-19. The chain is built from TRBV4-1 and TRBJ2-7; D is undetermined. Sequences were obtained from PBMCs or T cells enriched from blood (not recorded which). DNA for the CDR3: TGCGCCAGCAGCCAAGACCCCCTCGGCGAGCAGTACTTC. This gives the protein CASSQDPLGEQYF.